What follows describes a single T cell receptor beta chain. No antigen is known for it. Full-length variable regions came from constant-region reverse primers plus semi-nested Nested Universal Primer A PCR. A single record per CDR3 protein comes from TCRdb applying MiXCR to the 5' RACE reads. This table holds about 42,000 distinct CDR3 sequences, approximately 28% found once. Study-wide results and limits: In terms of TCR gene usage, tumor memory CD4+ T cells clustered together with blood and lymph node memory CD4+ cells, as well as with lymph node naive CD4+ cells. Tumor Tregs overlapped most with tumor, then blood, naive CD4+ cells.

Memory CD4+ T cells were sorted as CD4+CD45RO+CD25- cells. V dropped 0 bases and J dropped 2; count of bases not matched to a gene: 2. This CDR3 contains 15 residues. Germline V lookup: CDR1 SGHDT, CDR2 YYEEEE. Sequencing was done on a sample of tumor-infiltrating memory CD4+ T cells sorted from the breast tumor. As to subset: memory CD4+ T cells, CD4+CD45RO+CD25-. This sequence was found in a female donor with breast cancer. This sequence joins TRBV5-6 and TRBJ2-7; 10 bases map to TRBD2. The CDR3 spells CASSLASGGPYEQYF. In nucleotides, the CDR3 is TGTGCCAGCAGCTTGGCTAGCGGGGGCCCCTACGAGCAGTACTTC. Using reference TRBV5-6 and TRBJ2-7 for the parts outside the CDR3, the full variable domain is DAGVTQSPTHLIKTRGQQVTLRCSPKSGHDTVSWYQQALGQGPQFIFQYYEEEERQRGNFPDRFSGHQFPNYSSELNVNALLLGDSALYLCASSLASGGPYEQYFGPGTRLTVT.